The 6 T cell receptor beta chains below come from one sample, sequenced in a study of blood T cell repertoires in COVID-19. Profiling relied on immunoSEQ multiplex PCR, and the TCRdb table lists in-frame clones only, not all of them. Of around 51,000 clones listed, just over 85% are singletons. The specimen was peripheral blood. These receptors were taken from a woman aged 80 or over with acute or convalescent COVID-19.

The CDR3 loop is CASTSGIRQETQYF. In DNA, the CDR3 is TGTGCCAGCACGTCCGGGATTAGGCAAGAGACCCAGTACTTC. The V and J genes are TRBV5-6 and TRBJ2-5, with TRBD2 as a possible D gene (5 bases). CDR3 length: 14 residues. CDR1 and CDR2 (germline): SGHDT, YYEEEE. V was shortened by 6 bases and J by 2 bases, with 14 bases between the two germline ends.

V gene TRBV7-6 combines with J gene TRBJ2-3; 7 bases agree with TRBD2. V lost 2 bases, J lost 2 bases, and 10 bases stayed unmatched. Germline V lookup: CDR1 SGHVS, CDR2 FNYEAQ. This CDR3 contains 17 residues. This CDR3 reads CASSLLPSGDLTDTQYF. DNA for the CDR3: TGTGCCAGCAGCTTACTACCCAGCGGGGATCTCACAGATACGCAGTATTTT.

This clone came up once. The V call is TRBV7-9, the J call TRBJ1-6, with 9 nucleotides matching TRBD1. CDR1 SEHNR and CDR2 FQNEAQ come from the germline V gene (reference sequence). This CDR3 is built from 14 residues. Trimming cost V 5 bases and J 6 bases; bases outside gene matches: 2. CDR3 region: CASSTGGFNSPLHF. For the CDR3, the DNA is TGTGCCAGCAGCACAGGGGGCTTTAATTCACCCCTCCACTTT.

J is TRBJ2-1 and V is TRBV2, with 9 bases fitting TRBD2. The V gene end was trimmed by 6 bases and the J gene end by 6 bases; junction bases not matched to a gene: 9. CDR1 SNHLY and CDR2 FYNNEI come from the germline V gene. This CDR3 has 15 amino acids. CDR3 in amino acids: CASSPRSGGLNEQFF. CDR3 in DNA: TGTGCCAGCAGCCCCAGAAGCGGGGGGCTCAATGAGCAGTTCTTC.

J is TRBJ2-4 and V is TRBV29-1; TRBD2 might be the D (6 bases). This CDR3 region has 14 residues. Germline CDR1 reads SQVTM; CDR2 reads ANQGSEA. V was shortened by 0 bases and J by 6 bases, with 12 bases between the two germline ends. CDR3 protein: CSVEDGGFSNIQYF. The CDR3 region has the DNA TGCAGCGTTGAAGACGGAGGGTTTTCAAACATTCAGTACTTC.

The gene calls are TRBV6-1 and TRBJ1-4, with unresolved D. V lost 2 bases and J lost 8, with 15 bases in between. CDR3 length equals 15 residues. CDR1 is MNHNS, CDR2 SASEGT, per germline. The CDR3 DNA reads TGTGCCAGCAGTGAAAGCTCGGGAGACTTAGAAAAACTGTTTTTT. This sequence encodes CASSESSGDLEKLFF.